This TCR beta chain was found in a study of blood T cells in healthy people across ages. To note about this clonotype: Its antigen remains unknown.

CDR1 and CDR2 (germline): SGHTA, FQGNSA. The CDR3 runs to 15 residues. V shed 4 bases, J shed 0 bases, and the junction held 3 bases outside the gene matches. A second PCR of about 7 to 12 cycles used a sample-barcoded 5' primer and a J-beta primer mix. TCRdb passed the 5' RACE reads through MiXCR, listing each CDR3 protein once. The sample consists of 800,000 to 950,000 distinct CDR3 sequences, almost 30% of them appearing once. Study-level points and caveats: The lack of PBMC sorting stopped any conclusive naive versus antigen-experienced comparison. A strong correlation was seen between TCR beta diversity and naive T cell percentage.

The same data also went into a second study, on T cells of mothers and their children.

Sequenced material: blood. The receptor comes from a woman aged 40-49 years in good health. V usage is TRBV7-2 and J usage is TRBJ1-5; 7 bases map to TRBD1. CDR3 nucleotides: TGTGCCAGCAGCTCGGGACAGAGTAGCAATCAGCCCCAGCATTTT. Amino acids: CASSSGQSSNQPQHF.